This note documents a single T cell receptor (beta chain) sequence. As originally analysed: Reference gene primer amplification gave estimated nucleated cell counts. Sequencing used immunoSEQ multiplex PCR; TCRdb keeps in-frame clones, though not all of them. V and J calls and clone size follow that table, whereas D and trimming were derived from the DNA. This sample has 50,000 to 65,000 clones, with just under 95% found just once. This record comes from a study of blood T cell repertoires in COVID-19. Study context: Acute and convalescent COVID-19 samples came from the United States, Italy and Spain.

The CDR3 sequence is 14 residues long. V was clipped by 5 bases and J by 4 bases, with 14 bases between them. The V gene's germline CDR1 is MNHEY and CDR2 SVGAGI. The sample consisted of peripheral blood. The rearrangement links TRBV6-5 to TRBJ2-5, with D possibly matching TRBD2 (6 bases). The sequence was obtained from a human donor in a cohort sampled during active COVID-19. The CDR3 spells CASSRQEGLETQYF. CDR3 in DNA: TGTGCCAGCAGTCGCCAGGAGGGGTTAGAGACCCAGTACTTC.